This TCR beta chain was retrieved from a study of blood T cells in healthy people across ages. Through a sample-barcoded 5' primer and a J-beta primer mix, a second PCR was run for roughly 7 to 11 cycles. TCRdb re-called the 5' RACE reads through MiXCR, storing one row per CDR3 protein. The table records under 2,000,000 distinct CDR3 sequences, around half of them present only once. Roughly 10 milliliters of peripheral blood were drawn from each donor. Germline CDR1 and CDR2: SGHRS and YFSETQ. The CDR3 runs 18 residues. With 0 bases removed from V and 2 bases from J, the gap between germline ends came to 15 bases.

The chain joins TRBV5-1 to TRBJ2-6; D may be TRBD1 or TRBD2 (5 bases each). Input material: blood. The clonotype was recovered from a woman aged 40 to 55 in good health. This chain's CDR3 is CASSLEGPSKTGANVLTF. For the CDR3, the DNA is TGCGCCAGCAGCTTGGAGGGACCCTCGAAGACTGGGGCCAACGTCCTGACTTTC.